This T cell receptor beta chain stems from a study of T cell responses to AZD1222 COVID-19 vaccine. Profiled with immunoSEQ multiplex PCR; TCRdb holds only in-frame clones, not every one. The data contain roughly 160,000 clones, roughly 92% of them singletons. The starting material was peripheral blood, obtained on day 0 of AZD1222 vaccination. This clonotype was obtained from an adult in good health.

The CDR3: CAISESPSGSSYEQYF. In DNA form, the CDR3 reads TGTGCCATCAGTGAGTCACCTAGCGGCAGCTCCTACGAGCAGTACTTC. V and J are TRBV10-3 and TRBJ2-7; TRBD2 agrees at 7 bases. The CDR3 loop spans 16 amino acids. Germline V CDR1 and CDR2: ENHRY, SYGVKD. The trim removed 0 bases at V and 0 bases at J, leaving 5 bases unmatched.